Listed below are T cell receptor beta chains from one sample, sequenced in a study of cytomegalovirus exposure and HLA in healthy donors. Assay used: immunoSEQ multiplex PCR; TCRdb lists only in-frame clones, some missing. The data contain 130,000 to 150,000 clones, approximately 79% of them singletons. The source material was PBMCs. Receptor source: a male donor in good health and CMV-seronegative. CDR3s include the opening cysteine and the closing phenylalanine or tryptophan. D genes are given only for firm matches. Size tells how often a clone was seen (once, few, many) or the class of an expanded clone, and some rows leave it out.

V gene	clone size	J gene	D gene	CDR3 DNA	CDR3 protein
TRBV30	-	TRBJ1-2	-	TGTGCCTGGAGCCTACCGGAGAACCGCTATGGCTACACCTTC	CAWSLPENRYGYTF
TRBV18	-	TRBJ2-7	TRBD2	TGTGCCAGCTCACCACTGACTAGCGGGAGCGCCGGGGAGCAGTACTTC	CASSPLTSGSAGEQYF
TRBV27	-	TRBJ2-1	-	TGTGCCAGCAGAAGCGGTCGTGACAATGAGCAGTTCTTC	CASRSGRDNEQFF
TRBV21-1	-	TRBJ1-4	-	TGTGCCAGCAGCAAAGGGACCGACAGACCAACTAATGAAAAACTGTTTTTT	CASSKGTDRPTNEKLFF
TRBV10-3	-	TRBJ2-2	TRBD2	TGTGCCATCAGTGATAAGCGGGAGTCTGGCGGGGAGCTGTTTTTT	CAISDKRESGGELFF
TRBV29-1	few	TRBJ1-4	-	TGCAGCGTTGACCACTATGAAAAACTGTTTTTT	CSVDHYEKLFF
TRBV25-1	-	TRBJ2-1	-	TGTGCCAGCAGTGAATATGCAGTCAATGAGCAGTTCTTC	CASSEYAVNEQFF
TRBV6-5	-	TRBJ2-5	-	TGTGCCAGCAGTTACGTCCCCACCGGGGGCCAAGAGACCCAGTACTTC	CASSYVPTGGQETQYF
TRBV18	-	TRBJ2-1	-	TGTGCCAGCTCATTTGAGTGGGGGGTCACCTACAATGAGCAGTTCTTC	CASSFEWGVTYNEQFF
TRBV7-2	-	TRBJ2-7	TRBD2	TGTGCCAGCAGCGCCCCCTTGGGCGGGGGAAACTACGAGCAGTACTTC	CASSAPLGGGNYEQYF
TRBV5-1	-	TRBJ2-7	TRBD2	TGCGCCAGCAGCTCGGGAGGGGCCCCCAGCTTCGAGCAGTACTTC	CASSSGGAPSFEQYF
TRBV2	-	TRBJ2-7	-	TGTGCCAGCAGTGAACACCCTAACGAGCAGTACTTC	CASSEHPNEQYF
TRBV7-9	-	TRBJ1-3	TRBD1	TGTGCCAGCAGCTTGTGGGGGACAGCCTACCTAGGGAAAGGAAACACCATATATTTT	CASSLWGTAYLGKGNTIYF
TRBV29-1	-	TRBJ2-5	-	TGCAGTGGGGCGCCGGTCCAAGAGACCCAGTACTTC	CSGAPVQETQYF
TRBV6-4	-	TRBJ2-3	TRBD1	TGTGCCAGCAGTGACTCACAGGGGGCAGATACGCAGTATTTT	CASSDSQGADTQYF
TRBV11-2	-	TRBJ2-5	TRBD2	TGTGCCAGCAGCACCCCGACTAGCGGGAGACAAGAGACCCAGTACTTC	CASSTPTSGRQETQYF
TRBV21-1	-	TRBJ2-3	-	TGTGCCAGCAGCAAATATGACAGGCAGACGGGCACAGATACGCAGTATTTT	CASSKYDRQTGTDTQYF
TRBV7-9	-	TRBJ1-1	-	TGTTCCAGCAGCCCAACAGGTCGGGAAGCTTTCTTT	CSSSPTGREAFF
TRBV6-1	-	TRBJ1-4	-	TGTGCCAGCACTAGAGGAGGGCTCACTAATGAAAAACTGTTTTTT	CASTRGGLTNEKLFF
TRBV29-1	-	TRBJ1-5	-	TGCAGCGCAAAAGCGCGGGGTCAGCCCCAGCATTTT	CSAKARGQPQHF
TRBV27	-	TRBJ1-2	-	TGTGCCAGCAGTTTATATCGCGGGTACGGCTACACCTTC	CASSLYRGYGYTF
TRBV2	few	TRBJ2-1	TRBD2	TGTGCCAGCAGACTAGCGGGGGGGGATGAGCAGTTCTTC	CASRLAGGDEQFF
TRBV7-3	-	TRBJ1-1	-	TGTGCCAGCAGCTTGCCAGGGGCCCGAGCTTTCTTT	CASSLPGARAFF
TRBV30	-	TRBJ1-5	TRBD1	TGTGCCTGGAGTTACAGGGGGAATCAGCCCCAGCATTTT	CAWSYRGNQPQHF
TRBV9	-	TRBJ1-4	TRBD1	TGTGCCAGCAGCGTAGATCCGACAGGGGGCATGAAGGAACTGTTTTTT	CASSVDPTGGMKELFF
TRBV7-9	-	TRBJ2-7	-	TGTGCCAGCAGCTTAACGGCATTTACGGGACTTCCCTACGAGCAGTACTTC	CASSLTAFTGLPYEQYF
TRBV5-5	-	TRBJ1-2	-	TGTGCCAGCAGCTTGGAACAGTTTAACTATGGCTACACCTTC	CASSLEQFNYGYTF
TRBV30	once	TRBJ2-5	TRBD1	TGTGCCTGGAGTGTAACAGGGGGCGAGAGGAAGACCCAGTACTTC	CAWSVTGGERKTQYF
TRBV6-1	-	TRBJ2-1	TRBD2	TGTGCCAGCAGTGTAAGGACAGTAGGCGGGACTAGCGGGAGTAATGAGCAGTTCTTC	CASSVRTVGGTSGSNEQFF
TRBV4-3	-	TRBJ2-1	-	TGCGCCAGCAGCCAAGTAGTGACTGAACCCGCCCTCTACAATGAGCAGTTCTTC	CASSQVVTEPALYNEQFF
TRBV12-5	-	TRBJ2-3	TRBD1	TGTGCTAGTGGTTTGGTAATCCCGGGACAGACCTCTAGCACAGATACGCAGTATTTT	CASGLVIPGQTSSTDTQYF
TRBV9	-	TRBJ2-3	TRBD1	TGTGCCAGCAGCGCCTGGGACAGACCAGATACGCAGTATTTT	CASSAWDRPDTQYF
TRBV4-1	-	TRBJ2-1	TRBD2	TGCGCCAGCAGCCAGGGATATAGCGGGGCTCGCAATGAGCAGTTCTTC	CASSQGYSGARNEQFF
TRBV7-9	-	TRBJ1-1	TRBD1	TGTTCCAGCAGCTTATTCTTGGACAGGGGCGACACTGAAGCTTTCTTT	CSSSLFLDRGDTEAFF
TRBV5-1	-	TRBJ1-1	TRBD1	TGCGCCAGCAGCTTGACAGGGGGGAACACTGAAGCTTTCTTT	CASSLTGGNTEAFF
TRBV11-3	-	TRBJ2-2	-	TGTGCCAGCAGCACAGGTTCTAACACCGGGGAGCTGTTTTTT	CASSTGSNTGELFF
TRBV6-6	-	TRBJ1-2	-	TGTGCCAGCAGTTACTCGGCTGCCAGCTATGGCTACACCTTC	CASSYSAASYGYTF
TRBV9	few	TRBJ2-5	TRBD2	TGTGCCAGCAGCCTCGCGGGGGGCCAAGAGACCCAGTACTTC	CASSLAGGQETQYF
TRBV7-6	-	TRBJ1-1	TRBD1	TGTGCCAGCACCCTTCCCGGGACAGGGGGCCTCGTCACTGAAGCTTTCTTT	CASTLPGTGGLVTEAFF
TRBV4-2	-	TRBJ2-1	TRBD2	TGTGCCAGCAGCCTAACCTGGGGGACTAGCGTCACCAATGAGCAGTTCTTC	CASSLTWGTSVTNEQFF
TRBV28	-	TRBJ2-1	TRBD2	TGTGCCAGCAGCACTAGCGGGAGGGGGAATGAGCAGTTCTTC	CASSTSGRGNEQFF
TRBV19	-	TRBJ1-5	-	TGTGCCAGTAGTTCGACAGGAACCAATCAGCCCCAGCATTTT	CASSSTGTNQPQHF
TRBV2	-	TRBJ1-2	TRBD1	TGTGCCAGCAGCATTACGGGACAGGGGACTGGCTACACCTTC	CASSITGQGTGYTF
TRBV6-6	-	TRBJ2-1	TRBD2	TGTGCCAGCAGTTACGGTGGACTAGGGAACAATGAGCAGTTCTTC	CASSYGGLGNNEQFF
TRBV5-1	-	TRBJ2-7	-	TGCGCCACCCGTGCAACCGGGGACTCCTACGAGCAGTACTTC	CATRATGDSYEQYF
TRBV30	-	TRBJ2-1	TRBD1	TGTGCCTGGAGTGGGGACAGGGTTCGACACAATGAGCAGTTCTTC	CAWSGDRVRHNEQFF
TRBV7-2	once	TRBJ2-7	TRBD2	TGTGCCAGCAGCCCCCGTAGCGGGAGGAGCTCCTACGAGCAGTACTTC	CASSPRSGRSSYEQYF
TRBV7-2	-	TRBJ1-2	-	TGTGCCAGCAGCTTAGGGTCGGGAGCCTCCTATGGCTACACCTTC	CASSLGSGASYGYTF
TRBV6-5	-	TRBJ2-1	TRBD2	TGTGCCAGCAGTTACACAGCGGGAGGGTCACGAGAGCAGTTCTTC	CASSYTAGGSREQFF
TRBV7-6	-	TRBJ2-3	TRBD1	TGTGCCAGCAGCTCGGACAGGGGGCTATATACAGATACGCAGTATTTT	CASSSDRGLYTDTQYF
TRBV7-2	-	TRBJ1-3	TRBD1	TGTGCCAGCAGTCCCGGGACAGGCTCTGGAAACACCATATATTTT	CASSPGTGSGNTIYF
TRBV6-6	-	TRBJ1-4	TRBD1	TGTGCCAGCAGTCAGGACAGGGTTCGAGGTGAAAAACTGTTTTTT	CASSQDRVRGEKLFF
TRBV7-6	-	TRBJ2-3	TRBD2	TGTGCCAGCAGCTCCACTGGGACTAGCGGGGGGGCCAAAGATACGCAGTATTTT	CASSSTGTSGGAKDTQYF